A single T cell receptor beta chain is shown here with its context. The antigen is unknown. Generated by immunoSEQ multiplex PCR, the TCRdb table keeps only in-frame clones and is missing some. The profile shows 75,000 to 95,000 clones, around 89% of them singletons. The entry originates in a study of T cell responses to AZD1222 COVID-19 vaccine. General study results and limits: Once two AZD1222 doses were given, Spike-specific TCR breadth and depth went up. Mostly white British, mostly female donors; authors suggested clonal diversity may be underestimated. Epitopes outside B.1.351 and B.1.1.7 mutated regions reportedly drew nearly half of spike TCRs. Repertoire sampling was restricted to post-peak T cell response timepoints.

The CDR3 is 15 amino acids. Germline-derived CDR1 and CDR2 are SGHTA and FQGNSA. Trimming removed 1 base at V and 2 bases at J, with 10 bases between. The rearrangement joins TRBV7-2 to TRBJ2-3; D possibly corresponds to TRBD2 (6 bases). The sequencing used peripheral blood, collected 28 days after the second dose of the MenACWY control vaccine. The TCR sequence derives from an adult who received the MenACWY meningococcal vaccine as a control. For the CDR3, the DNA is TGTGCCAGCAGCTTAGGGCGGGGCTACACAGATACGCAGTATTTT. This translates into CASSLGRGYTDTQYF.